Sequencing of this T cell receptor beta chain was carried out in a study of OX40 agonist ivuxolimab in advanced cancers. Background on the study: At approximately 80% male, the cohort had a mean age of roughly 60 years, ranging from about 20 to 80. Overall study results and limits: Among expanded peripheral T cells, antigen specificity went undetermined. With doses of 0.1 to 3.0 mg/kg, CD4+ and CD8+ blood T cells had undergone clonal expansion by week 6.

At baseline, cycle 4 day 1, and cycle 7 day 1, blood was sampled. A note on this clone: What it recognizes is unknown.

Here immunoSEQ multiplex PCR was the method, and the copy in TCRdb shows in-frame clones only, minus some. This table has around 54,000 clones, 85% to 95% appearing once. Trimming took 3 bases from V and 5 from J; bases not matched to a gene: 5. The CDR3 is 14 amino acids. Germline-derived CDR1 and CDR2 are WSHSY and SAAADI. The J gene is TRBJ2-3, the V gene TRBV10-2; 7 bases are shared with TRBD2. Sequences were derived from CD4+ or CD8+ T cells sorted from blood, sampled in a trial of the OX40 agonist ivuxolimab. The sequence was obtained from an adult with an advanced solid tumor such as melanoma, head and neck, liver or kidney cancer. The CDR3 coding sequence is TGCGCCAGCAGTGAAGGGCGGGAGATAGATACGCAGTATTTT. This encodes CASSEGREIDTQYF.